The 5 T cell receptor beta chains listed next were all sequenced from one sample in a study of blood T cells in healthy people across ages (dated by TCRdb to between 2014 and 2017). To prepare the library, 5' RACE was applied. The sample was run on an Illumina HiSeq 2500. A second about 7 to 11 cycle PCR used a sample-barcoded 5' primer and a J-beta primer mix. Using fastp trimming at Q25 and MiXCR clonotype assembly, TCRdb reanalyzed the public sequencing data and kept in-frame beta chains. One record per CDR3 amino acid sequence lists the most common genes and DNA. The sample table records about 570,000 distinct CDR3 sequences; approximately 27% of these occur just once. The leading ten clones occupy under 20% of the sample. Sequences were obtained from blood. These receptors were taken from a woman between 65 and 79 years old in good health.

This clonotype was detected a few times. The chain uses TRBV20-1 and TRBJ2-5, with TRBD2 matching 9 bases. The CDR3 length is 18 residues. The V and J ends lost 0 bases and 2 bases, in that order; junction bases with no gene match: 13. From germline, CDR1 is DFQATT and CDR2 SNEGSKA (reference sequence). The CDR3 loop is CSARDIAGAEGWQETQYF. For the CDR3, the DNA is TGCAGTGCTAGAGATATAGCGGGGGCTGAGGGGTGGCAAGAGACCCAGTACTTC.

The V and J genes are TRBV20-1 and TRBJ1-5; D ambiguous. Germline CDR1 reads DFQATT; CDR2 reads SNEGSKA (reference sequence). The CDR3 length is 13 residues. The ends were cut back, 1 base at V and 0 bases at J, with 4 bases in the middle. CDR3 nucleotide sequence: TGCAGTGCTAGAGGAAATAGCAATCAGCCCCAGCATTTT. Translated, it gives CSARGNSNQPQHF.

This clonotype was found a few times. Since a much larger clone is just one base distant, this may be a read error. The chain carries TRBV7-9 and TRBJ2-7, with D unclear. The germline V gene has CDR1 SEHNR and CDR2 FQNEAQ (reference sequence). V gave up 4 bases and J gave up 6 bases, with 10 bases separating them. The CDR3 runs to 12 residues. CDR3 in amino acids: CASSSVFSEQYF. Written as DNA, the CDR3 is TGTGCCAGCAGCTCAGTCTTCAGCGAGCAGTACTTC. Supplemented by reference TRBV7-9 and TRBJ2-7, the full variable domain reads DTGVSQNPRHKITKRGQNVTFRCDPISEHNRLYWYRQTLGQGPEFLTYFQNEAQLEKSRLLSDRFSAERPKGSFSTLEIQRTEQGDSAMYLCASSSVFSEQYFGPGTRLTVT.

This clonotype was found many times. This chain connects TRBV25-1 to TRBJ2-3, with 9 bases lining up with TRBD1. The CDR3 has 15 amino acids. Unmatched junction bases numbered 6, after V lost 6 bases and J lost 2 bases. Germline-derived CDR1 and CDR2 are MGHDK and SYGVNS. CDR3 sequence (DNA): TGTGCCAGCAGAAAGACAGGGGGGAACACAGATACGCAGTATTTT. It encodes CASRKTGGNTDTQYF.

The genes are TRBV6-6 and TRBJ1-1; maybe TRBD1 (6 bases). CDR1 and CDR2 (germline): MNHNY, SVGAGI (reference sequence). The CDR3 has 15 residues. The V end lost 6 bases, the J end lost 3 bases, and 17 bases lay between the germline ends. The DNA of the CDR3 is TGTGCCAGCAGCTTCTATACAGGGAGGGACACTGAAGCTTTCTTT. Protein sequence: CASSFYTGRDTEAFF.